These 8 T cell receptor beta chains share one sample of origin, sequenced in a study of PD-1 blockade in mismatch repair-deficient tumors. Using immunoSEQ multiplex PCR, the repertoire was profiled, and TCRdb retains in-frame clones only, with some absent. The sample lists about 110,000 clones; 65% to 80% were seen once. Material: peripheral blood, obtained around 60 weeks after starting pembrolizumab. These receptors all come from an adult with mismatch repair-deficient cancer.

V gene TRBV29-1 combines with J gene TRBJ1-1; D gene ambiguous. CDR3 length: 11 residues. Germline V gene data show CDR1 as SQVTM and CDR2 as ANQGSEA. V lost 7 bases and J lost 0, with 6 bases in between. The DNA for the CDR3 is TGCAGCGCGGCCCTGAACACTGAAGCTTTCTTT. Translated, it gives CSAALNTEAFF.

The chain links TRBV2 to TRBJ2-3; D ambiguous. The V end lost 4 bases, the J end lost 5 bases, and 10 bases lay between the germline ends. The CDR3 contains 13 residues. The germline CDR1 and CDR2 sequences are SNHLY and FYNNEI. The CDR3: CASSVLGRDTQYF. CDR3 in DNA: TGTGCCAGCAGTGTGCTAGGGCGAGATACGCAGTATTTT.

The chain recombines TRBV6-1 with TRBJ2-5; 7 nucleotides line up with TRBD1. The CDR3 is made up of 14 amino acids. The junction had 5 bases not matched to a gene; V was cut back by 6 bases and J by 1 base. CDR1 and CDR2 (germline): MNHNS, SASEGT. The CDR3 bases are TGTGCCAGCAGAACGTCAGGGGGCCAAGAGACCCAGTACTTC. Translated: CASRTSGGQETQYF.

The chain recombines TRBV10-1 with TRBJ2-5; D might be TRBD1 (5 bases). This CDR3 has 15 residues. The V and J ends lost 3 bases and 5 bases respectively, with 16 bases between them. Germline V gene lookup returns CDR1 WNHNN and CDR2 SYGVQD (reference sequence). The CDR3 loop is CASSDRPDNRETQYF. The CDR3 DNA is TGCGCCAGCAGTGACCGGCCGGACAATCGGGAGACCCAGTACTTC.

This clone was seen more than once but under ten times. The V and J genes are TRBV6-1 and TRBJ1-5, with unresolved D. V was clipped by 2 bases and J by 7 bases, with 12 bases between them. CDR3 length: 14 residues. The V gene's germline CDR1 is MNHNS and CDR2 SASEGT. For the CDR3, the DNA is TGTGCCAGCAGTGAACTCCACAGCGTACAGCCCCAGCATTTT. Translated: CASSELHSVQPQHF.

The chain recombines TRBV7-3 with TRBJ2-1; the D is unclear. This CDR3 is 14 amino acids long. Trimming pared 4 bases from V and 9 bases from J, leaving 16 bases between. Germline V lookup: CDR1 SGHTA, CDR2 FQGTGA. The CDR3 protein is CASSSHSTAIEQFF. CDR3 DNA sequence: TGTGCCAGCAGCTCCCACTCGACCGCCATTGAGCAGTTCTTC.

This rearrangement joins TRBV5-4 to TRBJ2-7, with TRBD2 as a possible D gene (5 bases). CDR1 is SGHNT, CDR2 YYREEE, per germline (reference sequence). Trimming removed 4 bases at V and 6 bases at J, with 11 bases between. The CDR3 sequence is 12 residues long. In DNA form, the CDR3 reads TGTGCCAGCAGCCGGGGAGACTCCGAGCAGTACTTC. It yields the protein CASSRGDSEQYF.

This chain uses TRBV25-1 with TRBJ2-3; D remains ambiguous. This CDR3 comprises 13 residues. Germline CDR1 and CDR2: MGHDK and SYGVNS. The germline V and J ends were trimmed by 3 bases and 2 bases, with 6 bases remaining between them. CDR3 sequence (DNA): TGTGCCAGCAGTGATCCCACCACAGATACGCAGTATTTT. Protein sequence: CASSDPTTDTQYF.